This T cell receptor beta chain was captured by sequencing in a study of T cell changes during pregnancy in multiple sclerosis (dated by TCRdb to the late 2010s). At the level of the whole study: The study looked at changes in the T cell repertoire across pregnancy in women with multiple sclerosis.

On this clone: What antigen it recognizes has not been identified. Base quality data are lacking; no much larger clone is found one base away.

The library was prepared using the immunoSEQ multiplex PCR assay. TCRdb obtained this table from immuneACCESS and retained in-frame rearrangements with V and J assigned. These tables miss some clones; where compared with another copy, unresolved V genes account for less than half of the shortfall, and the remainder is unexplained. Within this sample are 40,000 to 45,000 clones, with around 90% of them counted one time only. The biggest ten clones account for under 0.7% of the sample. Inclusive of the bounding cysteine and phenylalanine, the CDR3 is 14 residues long. Here the CDR3 DNA is all that survives: 42 bases in frame from base 1. In the germline V gene (reference sequence), CDR1 corresponds to SEHNR and CDR2 to FQNEAQ. Cut back by 3 bases and 3 bases, the V and J ends lie 11 bases apart.

The V gene is TRBV7-9 and the J gene is TRBJ1-2; the D segment could be TRBD1, given 5 matching bases. This sequence originates from a female donor with multiple sclerosis, enrolled in a pregnancy study. The sample was CD4+ T cells from peripheral blood mononuclear cells, taken in the first trimester of pregnancy. CDR3 loop: CASSLATVDYGYTF. The sequenced DNA is TGTGCCAGCAGCTTGGCGACAGTTGACTATGGCTACACCTTC.